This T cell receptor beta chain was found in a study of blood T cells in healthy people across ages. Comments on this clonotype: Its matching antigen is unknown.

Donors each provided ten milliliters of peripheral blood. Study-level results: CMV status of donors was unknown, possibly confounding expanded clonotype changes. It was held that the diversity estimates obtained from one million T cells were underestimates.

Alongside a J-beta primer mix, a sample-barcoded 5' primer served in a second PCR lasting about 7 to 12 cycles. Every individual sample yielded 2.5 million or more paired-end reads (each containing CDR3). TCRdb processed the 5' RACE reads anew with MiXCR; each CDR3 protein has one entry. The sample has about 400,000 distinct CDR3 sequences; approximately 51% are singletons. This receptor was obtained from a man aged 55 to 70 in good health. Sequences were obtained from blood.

The CDR3 reads CASRGHEAEAFF. CDR3 bases: TGCGCCAGCAGGGGTCACGAGGCTGAAGCTTTCTTT. The V call is TRBV4-3, the J call TRBJ1-1; D not resolved. V shed 6 bases and J shed 6 bases, with 11 bases lying between them. Germline loops: CDR1 LGHNA, CDR2 YSLEER. The CDR3 is made up of 12 amino acids.